These 9 T cell receptor beta chains were sequenced from one sample in a study of blood T cell repertoires in COVID-19. The table came from immunoSEQ multiplex PCR; TCRdb's copy has only in-frame clones and leaves some out. In the table there are about 240,000 clones, around three quarters of which are singletons. The sequenced sample was peripheral blood. The receptors here all came from an elderly woman with acute or convalescent COVID-19.

The chain is built from TRBV5-5 and TRBJ2-7; 11 bases align to TRBD1. This CDR3 is 15 amino acids long. In germline, CDR1 is SGHKS, CDR2 YYEKEE (reference sequence). V lost 5 bases to trimming and J lost 1 base; unmatched junction nucleotides: 5. CDR3 residues: CASRWGQGDSYEQYF. The CDR3 region has the DNA TGTGCCAGCAGATGGGGACAGGGGGATTCCTACGAGCAGTACTTC. The complete variable domain, with remaining parts taken from reference TRBV5-5 and TRBJ2-7, reads DAGVTQSPTHLIKTRGQQVTLRCSPISGHKSVSWYQQVLGQGPQFIFQYYEKEERGRGNFPDRFSARQFPNYSSELNVNALLLGDSALYLCASRWGQGDSYEQYFGPGTRLTVT.

V and J are TRBV6-5 and TRBJ2-7; no clear D. Germline loops: CDR1 MNHEY, CDR2 SVGAGI. The V gene lost 0 bases and the J gene lost 3 bases, with 6 bases spanning the gap. The CDR3 spans 13 residues. The CDR3 region has the DNA TGTGCCAGCAGTTACTCGAGTAACTACGAGCAGTACTTC. Protein product: CASSYSSNYEQYF.

The chain's CDR3 is CASSESGWRGEQFF. The DNA of the CDR3 is TGTGCCAGCAGTGAATCGGGTTGGAGGGGTGAGCAGTTCTTC. The chain carries TRBV6-1 and TRBJ2-1; D is perhaps TRBD2 (6 bases). Germline CDR1 reads MNHNS; CDR2 reads SASEGT. V lost 2 bases and J lost 9, with 14 bases in between. There are 14 residues in the CDR3.

The rearrangement links TRBV9 to TRBJ2-1; the match to TRBD2 covers 12 bases. The CDR3 is 17 residues long. Per germline, CDR1 SGDLS and CDR2 YYNGEE. The ends lost 3 bases at V and 8 bases at J; junction bases unmatched: 12. CDR3 sequence reads: CASSAILAGGPGHEQFF. CDR3 DNA sequence: TGTGCCAGCAGCGCGATTCTAGCGGGAGGGCCGGGTCATGAGCAGTTCTTC.

The genes are TRBV20-1 and TRBJ1-5; 9 nucleotides align to TRBD1. The V gene end was trimmed by 3 bases and the J gene end by 0 bases; junction bases not matched to a gene: 9. There are 17 residues in the CDR3. Germline loops: CDR1 DFQATT, CDR2 SNEGSKA (reference sequence). CDR3 nucleotides: TGCAGTGCTAGTATCCCGGGACAGGGCTATAGCAATCAGCCCCAGCATTTT. It translates to CSASIPGQGYSNQPQHF.

This clone has only one observation. The CDR3 bases are TGCGCCAGCAGCACGGGACAGCCTGGGCAAGAGACCCAGTACTTC. Translated, it gives CASSTGQPGQETQYF. This chain connects TRBV5-1 to TRBJ2-5; TRBD1 matches 7 bases. The CDR3 has 15 amino acids. In germline, CDR1 is SGHRS, CDR2 YFSETQ. The V segment lost 4 bases and the J segment 2 bases; nucleotides outside the gene matches: 8.

This rearrangement joins TRBV7-9 to TRBJ2-6; D is unresolved. The length of the CDR3 is 15 residues. Germline V gene lookup returns CDR1 SEHNR and CDR2 FQNEAQ (reference sequence). Trimming stripped 2 bases from V and 2 bases from J, with 7 bases between. Here the CDR3 DNA reads TGTGCCAGCAGCTTACGAGTGCCTGGGGCCAACGTCCTGACTTTC. It codes for CASSLRVPGANVLTF.

The CDR3 bases are TGTGCCAGCAGCTTAGGGCGGACAGGGGGAGAGACCCAGTACTTC. It codes for CASSLGRTGGETQYF. The chain uses TRBV7-9 and TRBJ2-5; 10 bases fit TRBD1. The ends lost 1 base at V and 4 bases at J; junction bases unmatched: 3. The CDR3 is 15 residues long. CDR1 and CDR2 (germline): SEHNR, FQNEAQ (reference sequence).

CDR3 sequence reads: CAWVTGYSGNTIYF. In nucleotides, the CDR3 is TGTGCCTGGGTGACAGGGTACTCTGGAAACACCATATATTTT. The rearrangement links TRBV30 to TRBJ1-3; 7 bases map to TRBD1. This CDR3 contains 14 residues. Trimming cost V 5 bases and J 0 bases; bases outside gene matches: 4. Germline assignment: CDR1 GTSNPN and CDR2 SVGIG (reference sequence). Looking up the rest from reference TRBV30 and TRBJ1-3 gives the full variable domain: SQTIHQWPATLVQPVGSPLSLECTVEGTSNPNLYWYRQAAGRGLQLLFYSVGIGQISSEVPQNLSASRPQDRQFILSSKKLLLSDSGFYLCAWVTGYSGNTIYFGEGSWLTVV.